These 14 T cell receptor beta chains originate from one sample sequenced in a study of CD8 T cells in Susac syndrome. Random hexamers primed reverse transcription of about 0.5 to 1 ug RNA. TCRdb reanalysed the immunoSEQ multiplex PCR reads using MiXCR and keeps one entry per CDR3 protein. This sample has some 110,000 distinct CDR3 sequences, with 90% to 95% found just once. Sequencing was done on a sample of CD4+ T cells from PBMCs. The origin of the receptors is a human donor in good health.

The V call is TRBV15, the J call TRBJ2-7, with 10 bases fitting TRBD1. This CDR3 is 15 amino acids long. J was trimmed by 2 bases and V by 5 bases; bases with no gene match: 6. Germline V lookup: CDR1 LNHNV, CDR2 YYDKDF (reference sequence). CDR3 coding DNA: TGTGCCACCAGCTTGGACAGGGGGGTAACCTACGAGCAGTACTTC. It is translated as CATSLDRGVTYEQYF. Full variable domain (missing parts from reference TRBV15 and TRBJ2-7): DAMVIQNPRYQVTQFGKPVTLSCSQTLNHNVMYWYQQKSSQAPKLLFHYYDKDFNNEADTPDNFQSRRPNTSFCFLDIRSPGLGDTAMYLCATSLDRGVTYEQYFGPGTRLTVT.

The chain carries TRBV20-1 and TRBJ2-1, with 9 bases that match TRBD2. The J segment lost 8 bases and the V segment lost 5 bases, leaving 10 bases of the junction unmatched. The germline V gene encodes CDR1 DFQATT and CDR2 SNEGSKA (reference sequence). The CDR3 runs 14 residues. The CDR3 region is CSAARGSGSDEQFF. Written as DNA, the CDR3 is TGCAGTGCTGCGAGGGGTAGCGGGAGCGATGAGCAGTTCTTC.

The gene calls are TRBV19 and TRBJ2-2; D ambiguous. V lost 7 bases, J lost 0 bases, and 9 bases lay in between. CDR1 and CDR2 (germline): LNHDA, SQIVND (reference sequence). The CDR3 has 14 residues. CDR3 sequence: CASNFGANTGELFF. The CDR3 DNA follows: TGTGCCAGTAACTTTGGCGCGAACACCGGGGAGCTGTTTTTT.

The V gene is TRBV11-2, the J gene TRBJ2-7; TRBD1 might be the D (6 bases). From germline, CDR1 is SGHAT and CDR2 FQNNGV. V lost 1 base, J lost 3 bases, and 10 bases lay in between. This CDR3 has 14 residues. As DNA, the CDR3 is TGTGCCAGCAGCTTAGGAACAGGGTTCTACGAGCAGTACTTC. Amino acid sequence: CASSLGTGFYEQYF.

The rearrangement uses TRBV30 and TRBJ2-2; D gene uncertain. The CDR3 is made up of 15 amino acids. With 5 bases removed from V and 0 bases from J, the gap between germline ends came to 13 bases. Germline assignment: CDR1 GTSNPN and CDR2 SVGIG (reference sequence). The CDR3 loop reads CAWGPLDANTGELFF. In DNA, the CDR3 is TGTGCCTGGGGGCCTCTCGACGCGAACACCGGGGAGCTGTTTTTT.

J is TRBJ1-2 and V is TRBV5-5, with TRBD1 identical over 9 bases. V was pared by 4 bases and J by 8 bases, with 27 bases of the junction left unmatched. From germline, CDR1 is SGHKS and CDR2 YYEKEE (reference sequence). The CDR3 has 20 residues. The DNA of the CDR3 is TGTGCCAGCAGCAAGACCACCTCGGGACAGGGCTTCCCTGGACTTCGGGGCTACACCTTC. Translation gives CASSKTTSGQGFPGLRGYTF.

This clonotype was seen just once. The CDR3 spells CSANDRVYEQYF. Here the CDR3 DNA reads TGCAGTGCTAATGACAGGGTTTACGAGCAGTACTTC. The chain combines TRBV20-1 with TRBJ2-7, with 7 bases that match TRBD1. Trimming at V came to 4 bases and at J to 4 bases, leaving 4 bases not matched to a gene. The CDR3 length is 12 residues. Looked up from germline, CDR1 is DFQATT and CDR2 is SNEGSKA (reference sequence).

The gene calls are TRBV20-1 and TRBJ2-7, with 10 bases matching TRBD2. The CDR3 length is 14 residues. CDR1 DFQATT and CDR2 SNEGSKA come from the germline V gene (reference sequence). The J segment lost 7 bases and the V segment lost 4 bases, leaving 10 bases of the junction unmatched. CDR3 amino acids: CSATALAGAKEQYF. CDR3 bases: TGCAGTGCTACAGCCCTAGCGGGAGCGAAGGAGCAGTACTTC.

The chain carries TRBV7-9 and TRBJ2-7, with TRBD1 identical over 7 bases. The CDR3 runs 15 residues. V dropped 5 bases and J dropped 4; count of bases not matched to a gene: 11. Per the germline V gene, CDR1 is SEHNR and CDR2 is FQNEAQ (reference sequence). CDR3 sequence: CASSRSGTVSYEQYF. CDR3 in DNA: TGTGCCAGCAGCCGATCCGGGACAGTGTCATACGAGCAGTACTTC.

The gene calls are TRBV29-1 and TRBJ1-5, with D perhaps matching TRBD1 (5 bases). Between the trimmed V and J ends, which lost 4 bases and 4 bases, there was a span of 11 bases. Germline values: CDR1 SQVTM, CDR2 ANQGSEA. The CDR3 spans 13 residues. CDR3 loop: CSVARGENQPQHF. Here the CDR3 DNA reads TGCAGCGTTGCACGGGGGGAGAATCAGCCCCAGCATTTT.

The CDR3: CASSYRPTSGAYEQYF. In nucleotides, the CDR3 is TGTGCCAGCAGTTACCGCCCGACTAGCGGAGCCTACGAGCAGTACTTC. The J gene is TRBJ2-7, the V gene TRBV6-6; 9 bases agree with TRBD2. The CDR3 spans 16 residues. Looked up from germline, CDR1 is MNHNY and CDR2 is SVGAGI (reference sequence). Losses at the gene ends were 2 bases for V and 2 bases for J; bases not matched to a gene: 7.

The rearrangement joins TRBV15 to TRBJ1-5; D is unresolved. With 8 bases removed from V and 0 bases from J, the gap between germline ends came to 11 bases. The CDR3 runs 14 residues. CDR1 is LNHNV, CDR2 YYDKDF, per germline (reference sequence). This chain's CDR3 is CATSGDHSNQPQHF. CDR3 bases: TGTGCCACCTCAGGAGACCATAGCAATCAGCCCCAGCATTTT.

The V gene is TRBV3-1, the J gene TRBJ2-1; D may be TRBD1 (6 bases). The CDR3 contains 15 residues. CDR1 and CDR2 from the germline V gene are LGHDT and YNNKEL (reference sequence). V was clipped by 3 bases and J by 6 bases, with 15 bases between them. CDR3 sequence reads: CASSHTGYLSNEQFF. The CDR3 region has the DNA TGTGCCAGCAGCCATACAGGGTACCTATCCAATGAGCAGTTCTTC.

The V gene is TRBV5-4, the J gene TRBJ1-2; 7 positions agree with TRBD1. The CDR3 spans 14 residues. V gave up 4 bases and J gave up 8 bases; unmatched junction bases: 11. The germline gives CDR1 SGHNT, CDR2 YYREEE (reference sequence). The CDR3 nucleotides are TGTGCCAGCAGCCTCGGTACAGGGGTTTTCGGCTACACCTTC. Its translation: CASSLGTGVFGYTF. Full variable domain (rest looked up from reference TRBV5-4 and TRBJ1-2): ETGVTQSPTHLIKTRGQQVTLRCSSQSGHNTVSWYQQALGQGPQFIFQYYREEENGRGNFPPRFSGLQFPNYSSELNVNALELDDSALYLCASSLGTGVFGYTFGSGTRLTVV.